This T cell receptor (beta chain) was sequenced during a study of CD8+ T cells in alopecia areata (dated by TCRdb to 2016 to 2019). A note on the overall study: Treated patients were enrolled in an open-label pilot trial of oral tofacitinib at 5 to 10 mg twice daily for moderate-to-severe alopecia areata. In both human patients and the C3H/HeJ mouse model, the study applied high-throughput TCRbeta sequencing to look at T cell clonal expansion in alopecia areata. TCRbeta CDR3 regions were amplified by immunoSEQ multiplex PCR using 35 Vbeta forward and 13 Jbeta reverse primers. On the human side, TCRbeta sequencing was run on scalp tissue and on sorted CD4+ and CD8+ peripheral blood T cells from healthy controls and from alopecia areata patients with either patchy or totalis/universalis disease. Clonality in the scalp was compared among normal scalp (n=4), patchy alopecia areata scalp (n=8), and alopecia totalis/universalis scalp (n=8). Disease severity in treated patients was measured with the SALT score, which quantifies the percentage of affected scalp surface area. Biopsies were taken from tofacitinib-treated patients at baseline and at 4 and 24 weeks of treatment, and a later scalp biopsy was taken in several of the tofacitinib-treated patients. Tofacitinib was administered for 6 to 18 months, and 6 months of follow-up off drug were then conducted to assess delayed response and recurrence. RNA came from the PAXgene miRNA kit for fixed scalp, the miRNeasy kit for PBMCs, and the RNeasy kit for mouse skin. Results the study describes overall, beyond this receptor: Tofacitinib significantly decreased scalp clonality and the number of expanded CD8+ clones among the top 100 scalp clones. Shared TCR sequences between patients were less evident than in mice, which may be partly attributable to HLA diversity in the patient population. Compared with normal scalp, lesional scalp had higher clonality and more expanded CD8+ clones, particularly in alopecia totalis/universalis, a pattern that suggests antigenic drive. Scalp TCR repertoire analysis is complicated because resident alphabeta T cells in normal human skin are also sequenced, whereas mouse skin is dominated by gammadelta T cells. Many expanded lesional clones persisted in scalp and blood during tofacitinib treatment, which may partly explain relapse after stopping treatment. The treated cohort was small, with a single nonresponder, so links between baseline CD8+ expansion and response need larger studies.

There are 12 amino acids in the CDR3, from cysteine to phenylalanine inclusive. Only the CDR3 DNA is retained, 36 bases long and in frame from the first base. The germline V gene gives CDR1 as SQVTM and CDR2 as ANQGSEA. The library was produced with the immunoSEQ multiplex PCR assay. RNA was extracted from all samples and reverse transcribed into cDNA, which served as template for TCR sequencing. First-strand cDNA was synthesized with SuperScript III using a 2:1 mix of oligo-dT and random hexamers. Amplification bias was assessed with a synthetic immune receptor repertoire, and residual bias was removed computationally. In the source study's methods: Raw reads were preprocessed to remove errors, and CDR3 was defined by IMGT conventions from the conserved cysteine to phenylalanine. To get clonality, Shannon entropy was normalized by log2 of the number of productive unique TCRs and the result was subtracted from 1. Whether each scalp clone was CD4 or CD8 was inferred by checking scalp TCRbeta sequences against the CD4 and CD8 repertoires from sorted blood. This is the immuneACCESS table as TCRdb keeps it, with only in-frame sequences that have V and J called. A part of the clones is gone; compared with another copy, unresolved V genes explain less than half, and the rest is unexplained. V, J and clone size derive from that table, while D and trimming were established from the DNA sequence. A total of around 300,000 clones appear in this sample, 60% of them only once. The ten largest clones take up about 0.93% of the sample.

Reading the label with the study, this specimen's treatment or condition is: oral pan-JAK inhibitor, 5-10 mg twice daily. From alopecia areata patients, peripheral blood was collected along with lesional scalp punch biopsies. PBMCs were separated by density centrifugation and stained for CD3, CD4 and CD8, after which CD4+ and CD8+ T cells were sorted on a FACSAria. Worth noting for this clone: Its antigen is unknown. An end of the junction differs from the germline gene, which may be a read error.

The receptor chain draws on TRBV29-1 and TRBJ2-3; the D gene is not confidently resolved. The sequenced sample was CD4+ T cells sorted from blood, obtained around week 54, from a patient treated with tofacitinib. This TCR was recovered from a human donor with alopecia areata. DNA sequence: TGCAGCGTGGAAGGTACTGGAGATACGCAGTATTTT. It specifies CSVEGTGDTQYF.